The following is a TCR beta chain sequence with its context. This specimen belongs to a study of blood T cell repertoires in COVID-19. Looking at the study overall: Acute and convalescent COVID-19 samples came from the United States, Italy and Spain.

Cohorts were based on clinical histories the participants reported. V lost 4 bases to trimming and J lost 0 bases, with 5 bases between them. The CDR3 sequence is 13 residues long. Germline V gives CDR1 LGHNA, CDR2 YNFKEQ. Method: immunoSEQ multiplex PCR; TCRdb's copy keeps in-frame clones and lacks some. In the table there are roughly 300,000 clones, 80% to 95% of which are singletons. The source of this sequence is a woman aged 25-40 years who had recovered from COVID-19. The source material was PBMCs or T cells enriched from blood (not recorded which). The V gene is TRBV4-2, the J gene TRBJ2-3; no clear D. In nucleotides, the CDR3 is TGTGCCAGCAGCCCATTGAGCACAGATACGCAGTATTTT. Amino acid sequence: CASSPLSTDTQYF.